This record concerns one T cell receptor (beta chain) sequence. These data belong to a study of blood T cell repertoires in COVID-19. The wider study: Samples representing acute and convalescent COVID-19 were sourced from the United States, Italy and Spain. PBMCs, B-cell-depleted T cells, or T cells provided the cDNA or gDNA that made up the material.

Authors' data handling: The authors estimated nucleated cell counts from reference gene primer amplification. TCRdb's table, derived via immunoSEQ multiplex PCR, lists solely in-frame clones and lacks some. The V and J calls and clone size were taken over from that table, and D and trimming were inferred from the DNA. This table holds some 200,000 clones, around nine tenths found once. The length of the CDR3 is 17 residues. Germline V gene sequence: CDR1 LGHNA, CDR2 YSLEER. V was pared by 0 bases and J by 4 bases, with 9 bases of the junction left unmatched. The clonotype originates from a man between 70 and 80 years old with acute or convalescent COVID-19. This chain connects TRBV4-3 to TRBJ2-3; TRBD2 matches at 8 bases. The sequenced sample was peripheral blood. The CDR3 nucleotides read TGCGCCAGCAGCCAAGATCCCCCGGGGGGGCCGGCAGATACGCAGTATTTT. Encoded protein: CASSQDPPGGPADTQYF.